Listed below are T cell receptor beta chains from one sample, sequenced in a study of T cell repertoires in cytomegalovirus infection. For these TCRs, the target antigens are not known. TCRdb processed the reads anew with MiXCR; each CDR3 protein has one entry. The top ten clones hold about 20% of a sample with roughly 730,000 distinct CDR3 sequences, around a third of them seen once. This specimen consisted of cultured PBMCs, obtained from culture after CMV antigen stimulation. These receptors were taken from a human donor in good health (CMV status not recorded). Some clones in this sample may be carry-over from other donors' samples. Both conserved end residues are part of each CDR3. The D gene is left open where the match is weak. Clone size appears in some rows only: once, few, many, or a class for an expanded clone.

CDR3aa: CAISRGFANEKLFF
CDR3nt: TGTGCCATCAGCAGGGGGTTCGCTAATGAAAAACTGTTTTTT
abundance: few
d_gene: TRBD1
v_gene: TRBV10-3
j_gene: TRBJ1-4

CDR3aa: CASSPPGNQETQYF
CDR3nt: TGTGCCAGCAGTCCTCCGGGAAACCAAGAGACCCAGTACTTC
abundance: few
d_gene: -
v_gene: TRBV12-3/TRBV12-4
j_gene: TRBJ2-5

CDR3aa: CASSLAGGRAFF
CDR3nt: TGTGCCAGCAGCTTAGCAGGGGGCAGAGCTTTCTTT
abundance: few
d_gene: TRBD1
v_gene: TRBV7-9
j_gene: TRBJ1-1

CDR3aa: CASNRDRGQTGELFF
CDR3nt: TGTGCCAGCAACCGAGACAGGGGCCAGACCGGGGAGCTGTTTTTT
abundance: -
d_gene: TRBD1
v_gene: TRBV6-5
j_gene: TRBJ2-2

CDR3aa: CASSLNPQWSNQPQHF
CDR3nt: TGTGCCAGCAGCTTAAACCCCCAGTGGAGCAATCAGCCCCAGCATTTT
abundance: many
d_gene: -
v_gene: TRBV7-8
j_gene: TRBJ1-5

CDR3aa: CASSPDRVEESIQYF
CDR3nt: TGTGCCAGCAGCCCCGACAGGGTGGAGGAGAGCATTCAGTACTTC
abundance: -
d_gene: TRBD1
v_gene: TRBV7-3
j_gene: TRBJ2-4

CDR3aa: CSVPRLGTTDTQYF
CDR3nt: TGCAGCGTTCCACGCCTGGGCACCACAGATACGCAGTATTTT
abundance: -
d_gene: -
v_gene: TRBV29-1
j_gene: TRBJ2-3

CDR3aa: CVEKAVTGGQPDTQYF
CDR3nt: TGTGTCGAAAAGGCCGTGACGGGGGGGCAGCCAGATACGCAGTATTTT
abundance: -
d_gene: TRBD2
v_gene: TRBV7-6
j_gene: TRBJ2-3

CDR3aa: CASSSDRVGGGYTF
CDR3nt: TGTGCCAGCTCAAGCGACAGGGTCGGGGGCGGCTACACCTTC
abundance: -
d_gene: TRBD1
v_gene: TRBV18
j_gene: TRBJ1-2

CDR3aa: CSVHNKGQGSYGYTF
CDR3nt: TGCAGTGTCCATAATAAGGGACAGGGGTCCTATGGCTACACCTTC
abundance: -
d_gene: TRBD1
v_gene: TRBV20-1
j_gene: TRBJ1-2

CDR3aa: CSASNVALDEKLFF
CDR3nt: TGCAGTGCCAGCAATGTGGCCTTGGATGAAAAACTGTTTTTT
abundance: -
d_gene: -
v_gene: TRBV20-1
j_gene: TRBJ1-4

CDR3aa: CASSFSRGEDTEAFF
CDR3nt: TGTGCCAGCAGCTTCTCCAGGGGCGAGGACACTGAAGCTTTCTTT
abundance: -
d_gene: -
v_gene: TRBV7-9
j_gene: TRBJ1-1

CDR3aa: CASSFSPNEQFF
CDR3nt: TGTGCCAGCAGCTTCAGTCCGAATGAGCAGTTCTTC
abundance: -
d_gene: -
v_gene: TRBV5-6
j_gene: TRBJ2-1

CDR3aa: CASRGQGETQYF
CDR3nt: TGTGCCAGCCGGGGGCAGGGAGAGACCCAGTACTTC
abundance: many
d_gene: -
v_gene: TRBV7-9
j_gene: TRBJ2-5

CDR3aa: CASSYGEMLETQYF
CDR3nt: TGCGCCAGCAGCTACGGCGAAATGTTAGAGACCCAGTACTTC
abundance: -
d_gene: -
v_gene: TRBV5-1
j_gene: TRBJ2-5

CDR3aa: CASPHGSTSGTETQYF
CDR3nt: TGTGCCAGCCCCCACGGGTCGACTAGCGGGACAGAGACCCAGTACTTC
abundance: few
d_gene: TRBD2
v_gene: TRBV27
j_gene: TRBJ2-5

CDR3aa: CASSPPPWGRNTIYF
CDR3nt: TGTGCCAGCAGTCCCCCCCCATGGGGGAGAAACACCATATATTTT
abundance: -
d_gene: -
v_gene: TRBV28
j_gene: TRBJ1-3

CDR3aa: CASSLGRQALEQYF
CDR3nt: TGTGCCAGCAGCTTAGGTCGACAGGCTCTCGAGCAGTACTTC
abundance: -
d_gene: -
v_gene: TRBV7-8
j_gene: TRBJ2-7

CDR3aa: CASKPGGREDEQYF
CDR3nt: TGTGCCAGCAAGCCGGGAGGGAGAGAGGACGAGCAGTACTTC
abundance: -
d_gene: TRBD2
v_gene: TRBV7-9
j_gene: TRBJ2-7

CDR3aa: CASSLRGGDGSSYEQYF
CDR3nt: TGTGCCAGCAGCTTAAGAGGAGGTGACGGGAGCTCCTACGAGCAGTACTTC
abundance: few
d_gene: -
v_gene: TRBV7-2
j_gene: TRBJ2-7

CDR3aa: CASSSRDKDTQYF
CDR3nt: TGTGCCAGCAGCTCTAGAGATAAGGATACGCAGTATTTT
abundance: many
d_gene: -
v_gene: TRBV7-2
j_gene: TRBJ2-3

CDR3aa: CAIWERGYTF
CDR3nt: TGTGCCATATGGGAACGTGGCTACACCTTC
abundance: few
d_gene: -
v_gene: TRBV2
j_gene: TRBJ1-2

CDR3aa: CASSPWTSGSQETQYF
CDR3nt: TGTGCCAGCAGCCCCTGGACTAGCGGGAGCCAAGAGACCCAGTACTTC
abundance: -
d_gene: TRBD2
v_gene: TRBV27
j_gene: TRBJ2-5

CDR3aa: CASNSGMDSPLHF
CDR3nt: TGTGCCAGTAATTCGGGGATGGATTCACCCCTCCACTTT
abundance: -
d_gene: -
v_gene: TRBV19
j_gene: TRBJ1-6

CDR3aa: CATRRRSDTQYF
CDR3nt: TGTGCCACCCGAAGAAGGTCCGATACGCAGTATTTT
abundance: few
d_gene: -
v_gene: TRBV27
j_gene: TRBJ2-3

CDR3aa: CASSYIQGARETQYF
CDR3nt: TGTGCCAGCAGTTACATTCAGGGGGCGCGGGAGACCCAGTACTTC
abundance: few
d_gene: TRBD1
v_gene: TRBV6-5
j_gene: TRBJ2-5

CDR3aa: CASSSHRDQPQHF
CDR3nt: TGTGCCAGCAGCTCGCACAGGGATCAGCCCCAGCATTTT
abundance: many
d_gene: -
v_gene: TRBV7-8
j_gene: TRBJ1-5

CDR3aa: CASSQAFGRAFF
CDR3nt: TGTGCCAGCAGCCAAGCATTCGGGAGGGCGTTTTTT
abundance: -
d_gene: TRBD2
v_gene: TRBV3-1
j_gene: TRBJ2-2